Each of the 5 T cell receptor beta chains below was sequenced from the same sample in a study of blood T cell repertoires in COVID-19. Profiling relied on immunoSEQ multiplex PCR, and the TCRdb table lists in-frame clones only, not all of them. Of about 14,000 clones in the sample, 84% are singletons; the top ten hold approximately 26%. Sequenced input: peripheral blood. The receptors stem from a woman between 50 and 59 years old with active or convalescent COVID-19.

This clone has just one count. The CDR3 nucleotides are TGTGCCAGCACCGCGGGTATTCATACGCAGTATTTT. Amino acid sequence: CASTAGIHTQYF. The chain employs TRBV13 and TRBJ2-3, with D maybe TRBD2 (5 bases). The CDR3 is made up of 12 amino acids. The ends were cut back, 7 bases at V and 7 bases at J, with 12 bases in the middle. CDR1 is PRHDT and CDR2 is FYEKMQ in the germline V gene (reference sequence).

CDR3 bases: TGTGCCAGCAGTTTATATTCCGGTGGGCAGGGGTACGAGCAGTACTTC. This translates into CASSLYSGGQGYEQYF. This chain links TRBV27 with TRBJ2-7, with a possible D match to TRBD1 (6 bases). V shed 1 base and J shed 4 bases, with 17 bases lying between them. This CDR3 region has 16 residues. The V gene's germline CDR1 is MNHEY and CDR2 SMNVEV (reference sequence).

CDR3 in DNA: TGCAGCGTAGGACTAGCGAATTCCTACAATGAGCAGTTCTTC. Translating it yields CSVGLANSYNEQFF. This chain links TRBV29-1 with TRBJ2-1; 9 bases map to TRBD2. The trim removed 6 bases at V and 1 base at J, leaving 4 bases unmatched. CDR1 SQVTM and CDR2 ANQGSEA come from the germline V gene. The CDR3 has 14 residues.

J is TRBJ1-2 and V is TRBV9, with 7 bases aligning to TRBD1. CDR3 length equals 15 residues. V was clipped by 3 bases and J by 6 bases; unmatched bases: 11. Germline values: CDR1 SGDLS, CDR2 YYNGEE. The DNA for the CDR3 is TGTGCCAGCAGCGCACGAACGGGGGACAGCCATGGCTACACCTTC. This codes for CASSARTGDSHGYTF.

This chain uses TRBV4-1 with TRBJ1-5; 7 bases map to TRBD1. The CDR3 covers 15 residues. V shed 3 bases, J shed 7 bases, and the junction held 9 bases outside the gene matches. In germline, CDR1 is MGHRA, CDR2 YSYEKL. CDR3 sequence: CASSQAKGAWQPQHF. The CDR3, as DNA: TGCGCCAGCAGCCAGGCCAAGGGGGCATGGCAGCCCCAGCATTTT.